The present TCR beta chain was sequenced within a study of CD8+CD57+ T cells in acquired aplastic anemia. The TCR beta profiling, which covered VDJ combination and CDR3 sequence, was carried out using genomic DNA as the template. A single record per CDR3 protein comes from TCRdb applying MiXCR to the reads. The table lists around 170,000 distinct CDR3 sequences, around half of them singletons. The sample was sorted CD4+, CD8+, or CD8+CD57+ T cells (not recorded which) from PBMCs. The sequence came from a human donor in good health.

CDR3 sequence (DNA): TGTGCCAGTAGTATACAGGGACAGGGGATACAGACCCAGTACTTC. Encoded protein: CASSIQGQGIQTQYF. The chain links TRBV19 to TRBJ2-5; 10 nucleotides line up with TRBD1. Germline V gene data show CDR1 as LNHDA and CDR2 as SQIVND (reference sequence). V trimming: 2 bases; J trimming: 6 bases; junction bases outside the gene matches: 6. CDR3 size: 15 residues.